This entry concerns a single TCR beta chain. The V gene's germline CDR1 is LGHDT and CDR2 YNNKEL (reference sequence). The CDR3 is 17 residues long. Trimming stripped 5 bases from V and 4 bases from J, with 23 bases between. Original methodology: Amplification of reference gene primers provided the estimated nucleated cell counts. The table came from immunoSEQ multiplex PCR; TCRdb's copy has only in-frame clones and leaves some out. V and J calls and clone size are as listed in that table; D and trimming were resolved from the DNA. The sample lists approximately 280,000 clones, around 89% occurring once. The data are from a study of blood T cell repertoires in COVID-19. At the level of the study: The origin of the acute and convalescent COVID-19 samples was the United States, Italy and Spain. T cells, B-cell-depleted T cells, or PBMCs supplied cDNA or gDNA.

The TCR was taken from a man aged 35 to 55 with acute or convalescent COVID-19. Sequenced input: peripheral blood. This chain joins TRBV3-1 (or the pseudogene TRBV3-2) and TRBJ1-1; tentatively, D is TRBD1 (5 bases). The CDR3 reads CASSFRNKFNRITEAFF. CDR3 bases: TGTGCCAGCAGCTTCAGAAATAAATTTAACAGGATCACTGAAGCTTTCTTT.